The 13 T cell receptor beta chains below all came from one sample that was sequenced in a study of blood T cell repertoires in COVID-19. Sequencing used immunoSEQ multiplex PCR; TCRdb keeps in-frame clones, though not all of them. In the table there are some 200,000 clones, roughly 84% of which are singletons. The sample consisted of PBMCs or T cells enriched from blood (not recorded which). These receptors were obtained from a man between 25 and 39 years old in a cohort exposed to, infected with or recovered from COVID-19 (not recorded which).

The chain is built from TRBV28 and TRBJ2-1; 11 nucleotides align to TRBD2. Looked up from germline, CDR1 is MDHEN and CDR2 is SYDVKM. Trimming took 3 bases from V and 5 from J; bases not matched to a gene: 6. This CDR3 is 16 amino acids long. The DNA of the CDR3 is TGTGCCAGCAGTTTGGTGGGACTAGCGGCCGACAATGAGCAGTTCTTC. This codes for CASSLVGLAADNEQFF. Supplemented by reference TRBV28 and TRBJ2-1, the full variable domain reads DVKVTQSSRYLVKRTGEKVFLECVQDMDHENMFWYRQDPGLGLRLIYFSYDVKMKEKGDIPEGYSVSREKKERFSLILESASTNQTSMYLCASSLVGLAADNEQFFGPGTRLTVL.

This chain links TRBV5-4 with TRBJ1-1; 7 bases are a match to TRBD1. With 0 bases clipped from V and 3 bases from J, the junction kept 5 bases outside the gene matches. CDR3 length equals 15 residues. CDR1 is SGHNT, CDR2 YYREEE, per germline (reference sequence). CDR3 coding DNA: TGTGCCAGCAGCTTGGTCGGCCAGGGGGACACTGAAGCTTTCTTT. Amino acids: CASSLVGQGDTEAFF.

This chain joins TRBV7-6 and TRBJ1-5; 7 bases line up with TRBD1. The V and J ends lost 1 base and 3 bases, in that order; junction bases with no gene match: 3. The germline V gene has CDR1 SGHVS and CDR2 FNYEAQ. This CDR3 comprises 15 residues. The CDR3 DNA sequence: TGTGCCAGCAGCTTAGGAGGGGGCCTCAATCAGCCCCAGCATTTT. Translation gives CASSLGGGLNQPQHF.

This chain uses TRBV7-8 with TRBJ1-2; D may be TRBD1 (6 bases). Trimming removed 2 bases from V and 5 bases from J, with 6 bases in between. This CDR3 region has 12 residues. CDR1 is SGHVS and CDR2 is FQNEAQ in the germline V gene. The CDR3 region has the DNA TGTGCCAGCAGCTTAACAGGGTATGGCTACACCTTC. Its protein is CASSLTGYGYTF.

This clone appeared a few times. V usage is TRBV15 and J usage is TRBJ2-2; a possible D gene is TRBD1 (6 bases). The CDR3 runs to 17 residues. Germline-derived CDR1 and CDR2 are LNHNV and YYDKDF (reference sequence). V was trimmed by 6 bases and J by 4 bases, leaving 21 bases between them. The CDR3 region is CATRQELGAQRTGELFF. The CDR3 nucleotides read TGTGCCACCAGGCAAGAGTTGGGGGCTCAGCGCACCGGGGAGCTGTTTTTT.

CDR3 in amino acids: CASTTNRAYQPQHF. The CDR3 nucleotides are TGTGCCAGCACCACTAACAGGGCGTATCAGCCCCAGCATTTT. J is TRBJ1-5 and V is TRBV28; tentative D call: TRBD1 (6 bases). Trimming took off 7 bases at V and 5 bases at J, with 15 bases between the two ends. Germline CDR1 reads MDHEN; CDR2 reads SYDVKM. The CDR3 runs to 14 residues.

The chain couples TRBV3-1 (or the pseudogene TRBV3-2) to TRBJ2-7, with unresolved D. V lost 6 bases and J lost 0, with 9 bases in between. There are 13 residues in the CDR3. Germline values: CDR1 LGHDT, CDR2 YNNKEL (reference sequence). CDR3 residues: CASRARPSYEQYF. The CDR3, as DNA: TGTGCCAGCAGGGCGAGGCCCTCCTACGAGCAGTACTTC.

The chain recombines TRBV12-5 with TRBJ1-5; D is perhaps TRBD1 (6 bases). CDR3 length equals 13 residues. V was shortened by 6 bases and J by 4 bases, with 10 bases between the two germline ends. Per germline, CDR1 LGHNT and CDR2 FRNRAP. The CDR3 DNA reads as TGTGCTAGTGGAACAGGGCCGAATCAGCCCCAGCATTTT. Amino acid sequence: CASGTGPNQPQHF.

The chain combines TRBV6-2 or TRBV6-3 with TRBJ2-7; D call uncertain. There are 13 residues in the CDR3. Germline CDR1 and CDR2: MNHEY and SVGEGT. Trimming shortened V by 2 bases and J by 0 bases, and 5 bases separated the two germline ends. CDR3 DNA sequence: TGTGCCAGCAGTTACGGGCACTCCTACGAGCAGTACTTC. It codes for CASSYGHSYEQYF.

The rearrangement uses TRBV5-1 and TRBJ2-1; 12 bases match TRBD2. Germline CDR1 and CDR2: SGHRS and YFSETQ. The trim removed 0 bases at V and 7 bases at J, leaving 8 bases unmatched. This CDR3 has 17 amino acids. CDR3 sequence: CASSLVVLAGGGNEQFF. The CDR3 DNA reads as TGCGCCAGCAGCTTGGTAGTACTAGCGGGAGGTGGGAATGAGCAGTTCTTC.

This chain connects TRBV5-1 to TRBJ2-1; 7 nucleotides agree with TRBD2. The J segment lost 2 bases and the V segment lost 3 bases, leaving 8 bases of the junction unmatched. Germline V gene data show CDR1 as SGHRS and CDR2 as YFSETQ. The CDR3 covers 16 residues. CDR3: CASSSMRGTTYNEQFF. CDR3 bases: TGCGCCAGCAGCTCCATGCGGGGGACCACCTACAATGAGCAGTTCTTC.

The V call is TRBV3-1 (or the pseudogene TRBV3-2), the J call TRBJ2-7, with D possibly TRBD2 on 6 matching bases. CDR3 length: 15 residues. Germline V gene sequence: CDR1 LGHDT, CDR2 YNNKEL (reference sequence). Trimming took 0 bases from V and 3 from J, leaving 12 bases between them. This chain's CDR3 is CASSQDGRRVYEQYF. CDR3 nucleotides: TGTGCCAGCAGCCAAGATGGCAGGAGGGTCTACGAGCAGTACTTC.

The chain is built from TRBV27 and TRBJ1-5, with D tentatively TRBD1 (6 bases). The CDR3 extends over 18 amino acids. Germline V gives CDR1 MNHEY, CDR2 SMNVEV (reference sequence). V lost 0 bases, J lost 7 bases, and 22 bases lay in between. Here the CDR3 reads CASSLSRVRQAAGQPQHF. CDR3 nucleotides: TGTGCCAGCAGTTTATCCAGGGTGCGACAGGCCGCCGGGCAGCCCCAGCATTTT.